This TCR beta chain is from a study of human T cells and chemical hapten exposure (dated by TCRdb to the early 2020s). Study-wide context: For sensitization, 2% DPC in acetone was applied to a roughly 2 cm by roughly 2 cm area of upper inner arm skin. Patch tests used Finn chambers with 0.01% DPC on the upper back, scored after 6 days by International Contact Dermatitis Research Group standards. Libraries were combined into a pool for sequencing, and differences in TCR yield between samples came mainly from small differences in library volumes within the pool. Blood samples were taken from patients before sensitization (week 0) and at 2, 6 and about 24 weeks after DPC sensitization. Patients additionally received weekly therapeutic DPC doses to the scalp throughout the approximately 22-week study period. Peripheral blood TCR repertoire changes were tracked in vivo in alopecia patients during primary and secondary sensitization to the hapten diphenylcyclopropenone (DPC). Alopecia areata with under or over 50% scalp involvement, alopecia totalis and alopecia universalis were represented in the patient cohort, which was mostly female. Blood for TCR sequencing was provided by twenty-nine alopecia patients at one to four time points (pre-sensitization, 2, 6 and 24 weeks).

The library was produced with RACE. The listed sequencing device is NextSeq 500. Library preparation attached unique molecular identifiers to individual cDNA molecules for quantitative, reproducible TCR counting. For every blood RNA sample, sequencing covered both the TCR alpha and TCR beta chains. The paper's processing steps were these. A median of about 100,000 TCRs per sample was observed, with a range of 23,224 to 690,600. The Decombinator software suite was used to annotate V, J and CDR3 in the TCR reads. For the PS versus PT1 abundance plots, all samples were subsampled to the same number of TCRs (28,000). Expanded TCRs were defined as absent before sensitization and observed at least eight times at the 2-week time point. Through fastp at Q25 and MiXCR, TCRdb rebuilt clones from the public reads, retaining in-frame beta chains. Rows with one shared CDR3 protein collapse into an entry with the most common genes and DNA. The V and J calls and clone size come from TCRdb's table, not from the authors' own analysis. The sample table shows over 85,000 distinct CDR3 sequences, and roughly 12% are seen once. The ten largest clones represent 2.1% of the sample.

V lost 1 base and J lost 7 bases, and the count of bases not matched to a germline gene is 9. As encoded in the germline V gene, CDR1 is SGHTA while CDR2 is FQGTGA. The CDR3 sequence holds 16 residues, the cysteine and phenylalanine included. Only CDR3 DNA remains: 48 bases, in frame from the first base. Study-wide findings and limitations: Compared with pre-sensitization or healthy control sets, expanded TCRs formed significantly more large CDR3 similarity clusters, which is consistent with antigen-driven responses. The number of TCRs above 1 in 1000 frequency did not change with DPC sensitization; there was no evidence of global repertoire structure alterations. The number of PT1 expanded TCRs positively correlated with patch test score, significant at thresholds 8, 16 and 32 but not 4. All patients had alopecia, a presumed autoimmune disease, so their immune response might differ from that of healthy individuals. Repeated subsampling changed both the strength of the expansion versus patch-test correlation and the threshold at which the correlation became significant.

The sample's time point label, decoded: patch test 1, 2 weeks after DPC sensitization. The sample's treatment or condition label, in plain terms: therapeutic diphenylcyclopropenone sensitization with weekly scalp DPC. Blood at each patch-test visit was drawn before the patch test was applied. Patients were considered eligible if aged 18 to 70, diagnosed with alopecia and deemed suitable for DPC therapy, and patients were excluded if pregnant. Total RNA was extracted from unfractionated whole blood collected in Tempus Blood RNA tubes. This clonotype has just a few counts. It lacks a known antigen. It has no much larger one-base neighbor in the sample; base qualities were not kept.

The specimen was whole blood, collected in connection with sensitization to the hapten diphenylcyclopropenone (DPC). The sequence joins TRBV7-3 to TRBJ2-3; the central 9 bases match TRBD2. This receptor was taken from a woman between 40 and 50 years old with alopecia areata. Some clones in this sample may be carry-over from other donors' samples. Read as DNA, the sequence is TGTGCCAGCAGCTTAAGCCCAGCGGGAGGTCGCAATACGCAGTATTTT. The encoded protein is CASSLSPAGGRNTQYF. This CDR3, with the reference TRBV7-3 and TRBJ2-3 proteins standing in past its ends, gives the full variable domain GAGVSQTPSNKVTEKGKYVELRCDPISGHTALYWYRQSLGQGPEFLIYFQGTGAADDSGLPNDRFFAVRPEGSVSTLKIQRTERGDSAVYLCASSLSPAGGRNTQYFGPGTRLTVL.